This T cell receptor (beta chain) was captured in a study of blood T cell repertoires in COVID-19. Trimming shortened V by 0 bases and J by 5 bases, and 9 bases separated the two germline ends. Per the germline V gene, CDR1 is SGHDT and CDR2 is YYEEEE. The CDR3 runs to 14 residues. This table comes from immunoSEQ multiplex PCR, and its TCRdb copy is limited to in-frame clones, with some not included. The data show tens of thousands of clones, roughly 71% seen once. The chain carries TRBV5-6 and TRBJ1-5, with D maybe TRBD1 (5 bases). Sample: peripheral blood. The receptor's source is a man in his 60s with COVID-19, enrolled during active disease. CDR3 coding DNA: TGTGCCAGCAGCTTGGCTGGGGGGGATCAGCCCCAGCATTTT. Its protein product is CASSLAGGDQPQHF.